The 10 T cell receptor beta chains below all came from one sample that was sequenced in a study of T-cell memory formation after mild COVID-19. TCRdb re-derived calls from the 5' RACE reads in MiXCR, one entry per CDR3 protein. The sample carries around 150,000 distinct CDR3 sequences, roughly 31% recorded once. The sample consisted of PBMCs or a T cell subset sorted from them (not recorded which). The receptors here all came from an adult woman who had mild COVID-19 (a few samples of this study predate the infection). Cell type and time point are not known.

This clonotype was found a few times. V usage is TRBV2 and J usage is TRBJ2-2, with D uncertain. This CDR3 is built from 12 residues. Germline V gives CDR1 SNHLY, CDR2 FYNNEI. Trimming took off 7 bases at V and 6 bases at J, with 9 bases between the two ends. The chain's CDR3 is CASKVPSGELFF. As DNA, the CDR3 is TGTGCCAGCAAGGTCCCATCCGGGGAGCTGTTTTTT. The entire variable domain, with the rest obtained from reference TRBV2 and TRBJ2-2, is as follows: EPEVTQTPSHQVTQMGQEVILRCVPISNHLYFYWYRQILGQKVEFLVSFYNNEISEKSEIFDDQFSVERPDGSNFTLKIRSTKLEDSAMYFCASKVPSGELFFGEGSRLTVL.

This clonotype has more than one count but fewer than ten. The chain's CDR3 is CASSSPSGIRETQYF. CDR3 bases: TGTGCCAGCAGCTCCCCTAGCGGGATTAGAGAGACCCAGTACTTC. V is TRBV7-8 and J is TRBJ2-5; the match to TRBD2 covers 9 bases. Looked up from germline, CDR1 is SGHVS and CDR2 is FQNEAQ. The J segment lost 4 bases and the V segment lost 4 bases, leaving 7 bases of the junction unmatched. This CDR3 contains 15 residues.

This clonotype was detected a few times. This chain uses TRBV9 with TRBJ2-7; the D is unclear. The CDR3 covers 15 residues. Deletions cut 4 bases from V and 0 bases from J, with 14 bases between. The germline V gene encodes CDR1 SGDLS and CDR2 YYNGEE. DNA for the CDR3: TGTGCCAGCAGCAGACACCAGGTTTCCTCCTACGAGCAGTACTTC. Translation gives CASSRHQVSSYEQYF.

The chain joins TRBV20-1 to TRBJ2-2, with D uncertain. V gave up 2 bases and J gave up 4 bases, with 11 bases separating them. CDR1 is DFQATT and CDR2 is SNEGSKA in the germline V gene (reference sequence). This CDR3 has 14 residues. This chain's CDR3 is CSARQLESTGELFF. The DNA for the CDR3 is TGCAGTGCTAGACAACTGGAGAGCACCGGGGAGCTGTTTTTT.

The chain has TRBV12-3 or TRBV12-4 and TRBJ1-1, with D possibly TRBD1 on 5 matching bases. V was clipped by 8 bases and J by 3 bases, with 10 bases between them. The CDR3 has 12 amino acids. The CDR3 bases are TGTGCCAGCGGAATACAGGACACTGAAGCTTTCTTT. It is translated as CASGIQDTEAFF.

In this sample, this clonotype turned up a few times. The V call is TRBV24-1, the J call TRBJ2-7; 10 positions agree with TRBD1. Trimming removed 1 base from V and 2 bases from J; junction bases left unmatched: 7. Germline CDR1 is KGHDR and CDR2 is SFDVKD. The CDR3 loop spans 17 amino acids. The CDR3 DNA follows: TGTGCCACCAGTGATTTCCCCTGGGACAGGGGAACCTACGAGCAGTACTTC. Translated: CATSDFPWDRGTYEQYF.

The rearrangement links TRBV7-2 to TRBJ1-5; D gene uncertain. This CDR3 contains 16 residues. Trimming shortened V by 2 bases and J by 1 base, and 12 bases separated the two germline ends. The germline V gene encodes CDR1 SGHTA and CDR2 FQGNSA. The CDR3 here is CASSLTGIGSNQPQHF. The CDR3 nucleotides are TGTGCCAGCAGCTTAACGGGAATCGGGAGCAATCAGCCCCAGCATTTT.

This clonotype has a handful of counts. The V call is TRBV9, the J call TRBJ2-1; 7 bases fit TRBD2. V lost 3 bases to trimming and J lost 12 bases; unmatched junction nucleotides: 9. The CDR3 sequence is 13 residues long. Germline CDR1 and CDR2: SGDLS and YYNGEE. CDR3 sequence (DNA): TGTGCCAGCAGCGGGGAGGCTAGCGGTGTGCAGTTCTTC. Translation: CASSGEASGVQFF.

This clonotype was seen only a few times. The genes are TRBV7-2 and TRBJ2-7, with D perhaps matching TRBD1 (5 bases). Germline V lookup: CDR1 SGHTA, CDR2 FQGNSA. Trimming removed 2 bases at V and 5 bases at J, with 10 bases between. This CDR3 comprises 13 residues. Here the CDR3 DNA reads TGTGCCAGCAGCTTAACCAGGGTTGACGAGCAGTACTTC. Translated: CASSLTRVDEQYF.

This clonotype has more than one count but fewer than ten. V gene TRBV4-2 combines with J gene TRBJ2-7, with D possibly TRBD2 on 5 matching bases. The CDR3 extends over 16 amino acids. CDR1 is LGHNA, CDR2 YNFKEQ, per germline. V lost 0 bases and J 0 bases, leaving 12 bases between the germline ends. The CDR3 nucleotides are TGTGCCAGCAGCCAAGATCAAGGTAGCGTCTCCTACGAGCAGTACTTC. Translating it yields CASSQDQGSVSYEQYF.